This T cell receptor beta chain stems from a study of T cell repertoires in cytomegalovirus infection. In regard to this clonotype: The antigen remains undetermined.

TCRdb re-derived calls from the reads in MiXCR, one entry per CDR3 protein. The repertoire includes some 310,000 distinct CDR3 sequences, approximately 25% of them detected once, and 10% to 15% sits in the top ten. The V end was cut by 6 bases, the J end by 5 bases, with 15 bases between. The germline V gene encodes CDR1 ENHRY and CDR2 SYGVKD. CDR3 length: 14 amino acids. The sequence was collected from a human donor in good health (CMV status not recorded). Some clones in this sample may be carry-over from other donors' samples. The chain is built from TRBV10-3 and TRBJ2-3, with a weak D call TRBD1 (6 bases). The sample consisted of cultured PBMCs, taken from culture after CMV antigen stimulation. CDR3 sequence: CAIRPPGEGDTQYF. As DNA, the CDR3 is TGTGCCATCAGGCCCCCAGGGGAAGGAGATACGCAGTATTTT.